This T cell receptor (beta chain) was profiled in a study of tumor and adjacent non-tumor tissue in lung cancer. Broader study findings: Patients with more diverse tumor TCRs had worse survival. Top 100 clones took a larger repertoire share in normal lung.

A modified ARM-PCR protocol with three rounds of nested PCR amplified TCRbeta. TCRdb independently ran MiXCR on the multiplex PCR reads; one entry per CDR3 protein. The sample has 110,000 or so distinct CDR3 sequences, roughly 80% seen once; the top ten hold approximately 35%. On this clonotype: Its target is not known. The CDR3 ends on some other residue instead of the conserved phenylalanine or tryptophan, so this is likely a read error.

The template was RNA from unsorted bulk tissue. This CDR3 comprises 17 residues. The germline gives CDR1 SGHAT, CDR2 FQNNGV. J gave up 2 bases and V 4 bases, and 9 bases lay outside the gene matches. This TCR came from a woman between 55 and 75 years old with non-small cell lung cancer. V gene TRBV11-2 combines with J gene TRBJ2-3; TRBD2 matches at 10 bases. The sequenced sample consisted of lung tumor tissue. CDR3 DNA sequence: TGTGCCAGCAGCTACGGACTAGCGGATGGTAACACAGATACGCAGTATTTA. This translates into CASSYGLADGNTDTQYL.